This T cell receptor (beta chain) was retrieved from a study of blood T cell repertoires in COVID-19. On the study more broadly: The United States, Italy and Spain were the sources of the acute and convalescent COVID-19 samples. PBMCs, B-cell-depleted T cells, or T cells were the source of the cDNA or gDNA that made up the material.

Authors' analysis steps: Nucleated cell number was recorded as an estimate derived from reference gene primer amplification. The data were produced by immunoSEQ multiplex PCR, yet TCRdb's version contains in-frame clones alone and is incomplete. The DNA was the basis for D and trimming; V, J and clone size are from that table. The sample has 200,000 to 250,000 clones, 85% to 90% seen once; the top ten hold 1.5%. CDR1 is WNHNN, CDR2 SYGVQD, per germline (reference sequence). The CDR3 loop spans 15 amino acids. V was pared by 0 bases and J by 5 bases, with 13 bases between. The V and J genes are TRBV10-1 and TRBJ2-5, with D tentatively TRBD1 (5 bases). This clonotype was obtained from a man aged 18 to 30 with active or convalescent COVID-19. The sample comprised peripheral blood. The CDR3 here is CASSESGVGRETQYF. As DNA, the CDR3 is TGCGCCAGCAGTGAGTCCGGAGTGGGGCGGGAGACCCAGTACTTC.